This T cell receptor (beta chain) emerged from a study of shared clonotypes between healthy human individuals. The donors, all of them Caucasian adults, lived in Nashville, Tennessee. As regards this clone: Its antigen is still unknown.

Study-wide findings and caveats: Donors were few, which limited the genetic and exposure-history diversity represented. Of the naive CD4 clonotypes, approximately 5% were shared across a handful of donors. The study found lower generation probabilities in non-shared clonotypes than in those shared by all four donors.

Data came from immunoSEQ multiplex PCR; TCRdb stores just in-frame clones and leaves some out. The data hold 1,400,000 or so clones, with approximately 98.5% observed a single time. This receptor was identified in a man in his thirties or forties in good health. Sequencing was carried out using naive CD4+ T cells sorted from blood. Indicated subset: CD45RA+ positively selected.

The CDR3 here is CASSFPTGKMNTEAFF. The CDR3 region has the DNA TGTGCCAGCAGCTTTCCCACAGGCAAAATGAACACTGAAGCTTTCTTT. V gene TRBV7-9 combines with J gene TRBJ1-1; D might be TRBD1 (5 bases). CDR1 and CDR2 from the germline V gene are SEHNR and FQNEAQ (reference sequence). Trimming removed 3 bases at V and 0 bases at J, with 14 bases between. The CDR3 consists of 16 residues.